These 32 T cell receptor beta chains came from one sample sequenced in a study of chemoradiotherapy in HPV16-positive cancers. The repertoire was sequenced with immunoSEQ multiplex PCR; TCRdb's copy has only in-frame clones and lacks some. The sample lists some 30,000 clones, roughly 75% occurring once. Sequencing was performed on blood, taken from a patient who underwent chemoradiotherapy. The receptors were sampled from a human donor with HPV-associated anogenital cancer.

The CDR3 bases are TGTGCCAGCAGCCAGTTCGGACGGAGGGGTAACTATGGCTACACCTTC. This encodes CASSQFGRRGNYGYTF. The chain uses TRBV11-2 and TRBJ1-2; the D gene is possibly TRBD1 (5 bases). Germline CDR1 reads SGHAT; CDR2 reads FQNNGV. The V end was cut by 5 bases, the J end by 1 base, with 17 bases between. The CDR3 is made up of 16 amino acids.

This sequence joins TRBV25-1 and TRBJ2-1; no firm D call. V was clipped by 1 base and J by 0 bases, with 7 bases between them. Germline V lookup: CDR1 MGHDK, CDR2 SYGVNS. The CDR3 has 15 residues. As DNA, the CDR3 is TGTGCCAGCAGTGAATTTAAGTTCTCCTACAATGAGCAGTTCTTC. Encoded protein: CASSEFKFSYNEQFF.

V gene TRBV10-3 combines with J gene TRBJ2-3, with D perhaps matching TRBD2 (7 bases). The CDR3 sequence is 15 residues long. The V gene's germline CDR1 is ENHRY and CDR2 SYGVKD. V was shortened by 6 bases and J by 2 bases, with 15 bases between the two germline ends. CDR3 sequence: CAIRTGGGPTDTQYF. CDR3 coding DNA: TGTGCCATCAGAACCGGCGGGGGCCCCACAGATACGCAGTATTTT.

This chain links TRBV7-9 with TRBJ1-3; D is ambiguous. Germline-derived CDR1 and CDR2 are SEHNR and FQNEAQ (reference sequence). The germline V and J ends were trimmed by 3 bases and 0 bases, with 9 bases remaining between them. The CDR3 totals 15 residues. CDR3 in amino acids: CASSLGPISGNTIYF. Here the CDR3 DNA reads TGTGCCAGCAGCTTGGGCCCAATCTCTGGAAACACCATATATTTT.

The chain is built from TRBV15 and TRBJ2-3; 11 nucleotides match TRBD2. The CDR3 sequence is 18 residues long. The V gene's germline CDR1 is LNHNV and CDR2 YYDKDF (reference sequence). Trimming removed 7 bases from V and 2 bases from J; junction bases left unmatched: 14. The CDR3 region is CATTLAGGTSGNTDTQYF. The CDR3, as DNA: TGTGCCACCACCCTAGCCGGTGGGACTAGCGGAAACACAGATACGCAGTATTTT. The full variable domain, with the rest looked up from reference TRBV15 and TRBJ2-3, is DAMVIQNPRYQVTQFGKPVTLSCSQTLNHNVMYWYQQKSSQAPKLLFHYYDKDFNNEADTPDNFQSRRPNTSFCFLDIRSPGLGDTAMYLCATTLAGGTSGNTDTQYFGPGTRLTVL.

This clone was observed a handful of times. The rearrangement joins TRBV30 to TRBJ1-6, with TRBD1 matching 9 bases. The CDR3 consists of 13 residues. Trimming at V came to 4 bases and at J to 8 bases, leaving 3 bases not matched to a gene. Germline V gene lookup returns CDR1 GTSNPN and CDR2 SVGIG (reference sequence). CDR3 residues: CAWMGQGDSPLHF. The CDR3 DNA follows: TGTGCCTGGATGGGACAGGGAGATTCACCCCTCCACTTT.

This clone has only one observation. No conserved phenylalanine or tryptophan ends this CDR3, so it is likely a read error. CDR3 amino acids: CSVGNNYGYTS. DNA of the CDR3: TGCAGCGTTGGAAATAACTATGGCTACACCTCC. V usage is TRBV29-1 and J usage is TRBJ1-2; D unresolved. The CDR3 extends over 11 amino acids. The germline V gene encodes CDR1 SQVTM and CDR2 ANQGSEA. V was cut by 4 bases and J by 1 base, with 4 bases left in between.

This chain uses TRBV6-5 with TRBJ1-6; no clear D. The V end was cut by 8 bases, the J end by 0 bases, with 11 bases between. CDR1 and CDR2 (germline): MNHEY, SVGAGI. This CDR3 is built from 15 residues. CDR3 bases: TGTGCCAGCGTCGGGATGAGCTCCTATAATTCACCCCTCCACTTT. Translation: CASVGMSSYNSPLHF.

V usage is TRBV7-8 and J usage is TRBJ2-3; TRBD1 agrees at 9 bases. The CDR3 runs 16 residues. V was clipped by 5 bases and J by 2 bases; unmatched bases: 8. Germline V gives CDR1 SGHVS, CDR2 FQNEAQ. The CDR3, as DNA: TGTGCCAGCAGCCATAGCCGGGACAGGGCCACAGATACGCAGTATTTT. This codes for CASSHSRDRATDTQYF.

The chain employs TRBV11-2 and TRBJ2-1; 8 bases align to TRBD2. J lost 5 bases, V lost 5 bases, and 8 bases had no gene match. The CDR3 contains 15 residues. Germline lookup yields CDR1 SGHAT and CDR2 FQNNGV. CDR3 residues: CASSPIGTRDNEQFF. The CDR3 region has the DNA TGTGCCAGCAGCCCGATTGGGACTAGGGACAATGAGCAGTTCTTC.

This chain connects TRBV19 to TRBJ2-7, with TRBD1 as a possible D gene (6 bases). V was pared by 6 bases and J by 0 bases, with 15 bases between. CDR3 length: 15 amino acids. Germline-derived CDR1 and CDR2 are LNHDA and SQIVND (reference sequence). As DNA, the CDR3 is TGTGCCAGTAGACCGGACAGTTCGAGCTCCTACGAGCAGTACTTC. Translated: CASRPDSSSSYEQYF.

This clone was detected once. V and J are TRBV5-4 and TRBJ2-3, with unresolved D. The CDR3 contains 13 residues. V was clipped by 4 bases and J by 6 bases, with 12 bases between them. CDR1 is SGHNT, CDR2 YYREEE, per germline (reference sequence). For the CDR3, the DNA is TGTGCCAGCAGCCTGGACCCTCTGGATACGCAGTATTTT. This sequence encodes CASSLDPLDTQYF.

The chain uses TRBV5-6 and TRBJ2-2, with D possibly TRBD1 on 5 matching bases. Germline-derived CDR1 and CDR2 are SGHDT and YYEEEE. Trimming took off 2 bases at V and 4 bases at J, with 6 bases between the two ends. This CDR3 has 13 residues. CDR3 DNA: TGTGCCAGCAGCTTAGGGGTCACCGGGGAGCTGTTTTTT. This sequence encodes CASSLGVTGELFF.

The gene calls are TRBV10-3 and TRBJ2-3; 9 bases agree with TRBD2. The length of the CDR3 is 15 residues. V shed 6 bases, J shed 0 bases, and the junction held 4 bases outside the gene matches. Per the germline V gene, CDR1 is ENHRY and CDR2 is SYGVKD. CDR3 nucleotides: TGTGCCATCAGGCCTAGCGGGGCTAGCACAGATACGCAGTATTTT. Residues: CAIRPSGASTDTQYF.

V usage is TRBV7-9 and J usage is TRBJ2-3; D remains unclear. Deletions cut 6 bases from V and 4 bases from J, with 14 bases between. The germline gives CDR1 SEHNR, CDR2 FQNEAQ (reference sequence). The CDR3 contains 14 residues. CDR3 amino acids: CASSLGAWADTQYF. The CDR3, as DNA: TGTGCCAGCAGTTTGGGCGCGTGGGCAGATACGCAGTATTTT.

This clone was counted once. The chain employs TRBV7-3 and TRBJ2-1; TRBD2 matches at 14 bases. V was clipped by 4 bases and J by 6 bases; unmatched bases: 8. The V gene's germline CDR1 is SGHTA and CDR2 FQGTGA. CDR3 length: 17 residues. The CDR3 sequence: CASSSARLAGGRNEQFF. Here the CDR3 DNA reads TGTGCCAGCAGCTCCGCTAGACTAGCGGGGGGGCGCAATGAGCAGTTCTTC.

The chain is built from TRBV10-1 and TRBJ1-3, with a weak D call TRBD1 (6 bases). CDR1 WNHNN and CDR2 SYGVQD come from the germline V gene (reference sequence). This CDR3 is 16 amino acids long. Trimming took 7 bases from V and 2 from J, leaving 18 bases between them. The CDR3 here is CASNPVRGNAGNTIYF. The CDR3 DNA sequence: TGCGCCAGCAACCCGGTTAGGGGGAACGCTGGAAACACCATATATTTT.

The chain employs TRBV6-1 and TRBJ1-2, with D tentatively TRBD1 (5 bases). This CDR3 comprises 14 residues. Germline V gene sequence: CDR1 MNHNS, CDR2 SASEGT. V gave up 2 bases and J gave up 4 bases, with 11 bases separating them. DNA for the CDR3: TGTGCCAGCAGTGAACGGGGGTCCATCTATGGCTACACCTTC. It encodes CASSERGSIYGYTF.

Concerning this clone: The limits of the CDR3 on the DNA are not certain, so only TCRdb's listed CDR3 is given. The V gene is TRBV12-2, the J gene TRBJ1-1; TRBD1 reflects the table's D call only, with no check against the DNA. TRBV12-2 is labeled a pseudogene. The CDR3 has 15 residues if both end residues are counted. The chain's CDR3 is CASRLVGQGNTEAFF.

This rearrangement joins TRBV5-1 to TRBJ2-1, with 7 nucleotides matching TRBD1. Germline CDR1 SGHRS, CDR2 YFSETQ. After removal of 4 bases from V and 6 bases from J, the junction contained 4 bases not matched to a gene. The length of the CDR3 is 13 residues. The CDR3 loop is CASSTNRGNEQFF. The CDR3 DNA sequence: TGCGCCAGCAGCACCAACAGGGGCAATGAGCAGTTCTTC.

This sequence joins TRBV19 and TRBJ2-7, with 8 bases matching TRBD1. J gave up 7 bases and V 2 bases, and 10 bases lay outside the gene matches. The CDR3 is 15 residues long. Germline-derived CDR1 and CDR2 are LNHDA and SQIVND (reference sequence). CDR3 residues: CASSISGRGLGEQYF. The CDR3, as DNA: TGTGCCAGTAGTATATCGGGCAGGGGGCTTGGAGAGCAGTACTTC.

The chain carries TRBV5-1 and TRBJ2-1; TRBD1 matches 10 bases. After removal of 0 bases from V and 5 bases from J, the junction contained 2 bases not matched to a gene. The CDR3 runs 15 residues. Germline CDR1 and CDR2: SGHRS and YFSETQ. CDR3 DNA sequence: TGCGCCAGCAGCTTGGAGGGACAGGGGCACAATGAGCAGTTCTTC. Amino acids: CASSLEGQGHNEQFF.

This sequence joins TRBV2 and TRBJ1-6; D gene unclear. V dropped 5 bases and J dropped 8 bases, with 13 bases sitting between them. Germline CDR1 SNHLY, CDR2 FYNNEI. This CDR3 is built from 14 residues. CDR3: CASSMTGSDSPLHF. CDR3 bases: TGTGCCAGCAGTATGACGGGGTCCGATTCACCCCTCCACTTT.

A single count supports this clone. CDR3 nucleotide sequence: TGCGCCAGCAGCCATCCCCGCGGGGGGAATGATAATTCACCCCTCCACTTT. This gives the protein CASSHPRGGNDNSPLHF. V usage is TRBV4-1 and J usage is TRBJ1-6; tentatively, D is TRBD1 (5 bases). Trimming shortened V by 3 bases and J by 5 bases, and 17 bases separated the two germline ends. The CDR3 has 17 residues. Germline assignment: CDR1 MGHRA and CDR2 YSYEKL.

The rearrangement uses TRBV5-1 and TRBJ2-2; D is perhaps TRBD2 (6 bases). V was clipped by 4 bases and J by 7 bases, with 17 bases between them. Germline V gene lookup returns CDR1 SGHRS and CDR2 YFSETQ. The CDR3 runs 15 residues. CDR3 region: CASSPGTPGVGELFF. DNA for the CDR3: TGCGCCAGCAGCCCAGGGACTCCGGGAGTCGGGGAGCTGTTTTTT.

V usage is TRBV25-1 and J usage is TRBJ1-1, with no clear D. Per germline, CDR1 MGHDK and CDR2 SYGVNS. The CDR3 is made up of 14 amino acids. Trimming removed 4 bases from V and 0 bases from J, with 9 bases in between. CDR3 DNA sequence: TGTGCCAGCAGTGGGGTACTCATGAACACTGAAGCTTTCTTT. Protein: CASSGVLMNTEAFF.

The chain carries TRBV9 and TRBJ2-3; D may be TRBD1 (5 bases). V was cut by 3 bases and J by 2 bases, with 13 bases left in between. The CDR3 is made up of 15 amino acids. The germline CDR1 and CDR2 sequences are SGDLS and YYNGEE. CDR3 sequence: CASSALEGATDTQYF. The CDR3 nucleotides read TGTGCCAGCAGCGCCCTTGAAGGGGCCACAGATACGCAGTATTTT. Together with reference TRBV9 and TRBJ2-3, the CDR3 gives the full variable domain: DSGVTQTPKHLITATGQRVTLRCSPRSGDLSVYWYQQSLDQGLQFLIQYYNGEERAKGNILERFSAQQFPDLHSELNLSSLELGDSALYFCASSALEGATDTQYFGPGTRLTVL.

The chain couples TRBV6-5 to TRBJ2-2, with 7 bases lining up with TRBD1. V was clipped by 4 bases and J by 1 base; unmatched bases: 6. Germline V lookup: CDR1 MNHEY, CDR2 SVGAGI. CDR3 length: 16 residues. The CDR3 DNA follows: TGTGCCAGCAGTTGGAATCGACAGGGGAACACCGGGGAGCTGTTTTTT. As protein: CASSWNRQGNTGELFF.

CDR3 sequence (DNA): TGTGCCAGCTCACGCAGGGGATCTGGGGCCAACGTCCTGACTTTC. This gives the protein CASSRRGSGANVLTF. This chain links TRBV18 with TRBJ2-6, with D possibly TRBD1 on 6 matching bases. CDR3 size: 15 residues. With 4 bases removed from V and 1 base from J, the gap between germline ends came to 8 bases. Germline V gene sequence: CDR1 KGHSH, CDR2 LQKENI.

V is TRBV9 and J is TRBJ1-5; D is uncertain. V shed 3 bases and J shed 11 bases, with 15 bases lying between them. Germline V CDR1 and CDR2: SGDLS, YYNGEE. The CDR3 length is 13 residues. CDR3 amino acids: CASSARTGEAQHF. CDR3 DNA sequence: TGTGCCAGCAGCGCGAGGACCGGGGAGGCCCAGCATTTT.

Only one count was recorded for this clone. V usage is TRBV19 and J usage is TRBJ2-1; D might be TRBD1 (5 bases). The length of the CDR3 is 13 residues. Trimming pared 7 bases from V and 8 bases from J, leaving 15 bases between. Germline V gene data show CDR1 as LNHDA and CDR2 as SQIVND (reference sequence). The CDR3: CASTETPGHEQFF. Here the CDR3 DNA reads TGTGCCAGTACCGAGACACCAGGGCATGAGCAGTTCTTC.

The chain employs TRBV7-2 and TRBJ2-3; maybe TRBD2 (6 bases). The germline V and J ends were trimmed by 5 bases and 0 bases, with 9 bases remaining between them. This CDR3 spans 14 amino acids. Germline loops: CDR1 SGHTA, CDR2 FQGNSA. The CDR3 DNA follows: TGTGCCAGCAGCCCGCGGGGTAGCACAGATACGCAGTATTTT. Residues: CASSPRGSTDTQYF.